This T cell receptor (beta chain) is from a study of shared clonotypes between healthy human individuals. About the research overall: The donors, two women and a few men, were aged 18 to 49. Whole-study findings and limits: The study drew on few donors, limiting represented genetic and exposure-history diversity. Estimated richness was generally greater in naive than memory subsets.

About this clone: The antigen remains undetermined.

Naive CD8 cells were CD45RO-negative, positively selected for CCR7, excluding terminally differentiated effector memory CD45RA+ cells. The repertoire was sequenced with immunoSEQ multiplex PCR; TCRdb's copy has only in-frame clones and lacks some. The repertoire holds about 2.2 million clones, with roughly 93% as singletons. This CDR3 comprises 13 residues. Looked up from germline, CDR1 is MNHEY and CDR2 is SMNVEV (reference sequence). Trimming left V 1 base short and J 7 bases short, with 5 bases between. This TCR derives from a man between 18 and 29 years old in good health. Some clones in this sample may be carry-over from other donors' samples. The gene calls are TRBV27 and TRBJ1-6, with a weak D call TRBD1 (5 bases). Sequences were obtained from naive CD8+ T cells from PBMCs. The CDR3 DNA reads TGTGCCAGCAGTTTATGGGGGAATTCACCCCTCCACTTT. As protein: CASSLWGNSPLHF.